A single sample is the source of the 18 T cell receptor beta chains below, sequenced in a study of graft-versus-host responses after intestinal transplantation. Assay used: immunoSEQ multiplex PCR; TCRdb lists only in-frame clones, some missing. The sample lists approximately 58,000 clones; approximately 90% were seen once. This specimen consisted of PBMCs, obtained approximately 120 days after intestinal transplantation. The origin of the receptors is a human patient who received an intestinal transplant, so some T cells may come from the graft donor.

The chain combines TRBV4-1 with TRBJ2-7; 12 bases agree with TRBD1. This CDR3 has 16 amino acids. The germline V gene encodes CDR1 MGHRA and CDR2 YSYEKL. J gave up 6 bases and V 0 bases, and 6 bases lay outside the gene matches. The CDR3 sequence: CASSQDLGTGGVEQYF. The CDR3 nucleotides are TGCGCCAGCAGCCAAGATCTGGGGACAGGGGGCGTCGAGCAGTACTTC.

The rearrangement links TRBV6-6 to TRBJ2-5; the D gene is possibly TRBD1 (6 bases). Trimming took 0 bases from V and 1 from J, leaving 12 bases between them. This CDR3 is built from 16 residues. Looked up from germline, CDR1 is MNHNY and CDR2 is SVGAGI (reference sequence). This CDR3 is CASSYSAARGQETQYF. DNA for the CDR3: TGTGCCAGCAGTTACTCAGCAGCCAGGGGCCAAGAGACCCAGTACTTC.

This rearrangement joins TRBV28 to TRBJ2-1; no reliable D call. The V end lost 5 bases, the J end lost 6 bases, and 2 bases lay between the germline ends. The CDR3 runs 10 residues. CDR1 and CDR2 from the germline V gene are MDHEN and SYDVKM. The CDR3 DNA reads as TGTGCCAGCAGTCTCAATGAGCAGTTCTTC. Amino acids: CASSLNEQFF.

The chain employs TRBV14 and TRBJ2-7; TRBD2 matches 7 bases. V was pared by 3 bases and J by 4 bases, with 6 bases of the junction left unmatched. CDR1 is SGHDN, CDR2 FVKESK, per germline. The length of the CDR3 is 14 residues. CDR3 coding DNA: TGTGCCAGCAGCCAGGCTTCCGGGAGGTACGAGCAGTACTTC. Translated: CASSQASGRYEQYF.

The gene calls are TRBV4-1 and TRBJ2-7; D is uncertain. Per germline, CDR1 MGHRA and CDR2 YSYEKL. Trimming stripped 2 bases from V and 7 bases from J, with 15 bases between. This CDR3 comprises 14 residues. The CDR3 loop reads CASSQPRRSWEQYF. Here the CDR3 DNA reads TGCGCCAGCAGCCAACCGCGGCGGTCCTGGGAGCAGTACTTC.

A word on this clone: The identical CDR3 is also encoded by other nucleotide sequences in the sample. This chain links TRBV4-1 with TRBJ2-3; possibly TRBD1 for D (5 bases). The CDR3 has 14 amino acids. V gave up 4 bases and J gave up 1 base, with 9 bases separating them. The V gene's germline CDR1 is MGHRA and CDR2 YSYEKL. The DNA for the CDR3 is TGCGCCAGCAGCCCGACACAGGGCACAGATACGCAGTATTTT. It specifies CASSPTQGTDTQYF.

This clone was detected only once. This chain connects TRBV4-1 to TRBJ1-2; a weak D match, TRBD1 (6 bases). Trimming took 0 bases from V and 7 from J, leaving 18 bases between them. Germline V gene data show CDR1 as MGHRA and CDR2 as YSYEKL. This CDR3 region has 16 residues. The CDR3 protein is CASSQDPRGALSGYTF. The CDR3 DNA reads as TGCGCCAGCAGCCAAGATCCTCGGGGGGCCCTAAGTGGCTACACCTTC.

This sequence joins TRBV4-1 and TRBJ2-1; D not resolved. The CDR3 is made up of 17 amino acids. Germline CDR1 reads MGHRA; CDR2 reads YSYEKL. V lost 0 bases and J lost 5, with 17 bases in between. CDR3 in DNA: TGCGCCAGCAGCCAAGATATCCCCCAGTTATCTGACAATGAGCAGTTCTTC. Protein: CASSQDIPQLSDNEQFF.

This clone was detected a few times. The chain employs TRBV9 and TRBJ2-1, with TRBD2 matching over 13 bases. Germline V gene lookup returns CDR1 SGDLS and CDR2 YYNGEE. Trimming removed 2 bases from V and 0 bases from J; junction bases left unmatched: 11. The CDR3 spans 20 residues. The CDR3 here is CASSVGLAGAFASSYNEQFF. In DNA, the CDR3 is TGTGCCAGCAGCGTTGGACTAGCGGGGGCCTTTGCCAGCTCCTACAATGAGCAGTTCTTC.

This clone is a singleton in its sample. The V and J genes are TRBV19 and TRBJ2-7, with D tentatively TRBD1 or TRBD2 (6 bases each). Germline V gene sequence: CDR1 LNHDA, CDR2 SQIVND (reference sequence). V dropped 6 bases and J dropped 2 bases, with 14 bases sitting between them. There are 14 residues in the CDR3. The CDR3 nucleotides read TGTGCCAGTAGCCCGGGGGCCAGAGCCTACGAGCAGTACTTC. Translated: CASSPGARAYEQYF.

Regarding this clone: Within the sample, other DNA sequences also encode this same CDR3. The V and J genes are TRBV18 and TRBJ1-5, with 7 bases fitting TRBD1. V gave up 6 bases and J gave up 0 bases; unmatched junction bases: 5. This CDR3 comprises 15 residues. Germline V CDR1 and CDR2: KGHSH, LQKENI. CDR3 bases: TGTGCCAGCTCGCTGGGACAGCTTAGCAATCAGCCCCAGCATTTT. It codes for CASSLGQLSNQPQHF. Variable domain in full (rest from reference TRBV18 and TRBJ1-5): NAGVMQNPRHLVRRRGQEARLRCSPMKGHSHVYWYRQLPEEGLKFMVYLQKENIIDESGMPKERFSAEFPKEGPSILRIQQVVRGDSAAYFCASSLGQLSNQPQHFGDGTRLSIL.

This clone was seen just once. The rearrangement joins TRBV6-5 to TRBJ2-5; a weak D match, TRBD1 (5 bases). The J call may be incorrect, as the DNA end agrees better with TRBJ2-7. CDR1 is MNHEY, CDR2 SVGAGI, per germline. The CDR3 has 15 amino acids. CDR3 bases: TGTGCCAGCAGCCTAATGGGGCAGGACCCCTACGAGCAGTACTTC. Residues: CASSLMGQDPYEQYF.

The V and J genes are TRBV14 and TRBJ2-1; TRBD2 matches at 8 bases. This CDR3 contains 14 residues. The junction had 7 bases not matched to a gene; V was cut back by 0 bases and J by 12 bases. Germline V gene lookup returns CDR1 SGHDN and CDR2 FVKESK. The DNA for the CDR3 is TGTGCCAGCAGCCAAGATCAGCCGGGACTAGGGCAGTTCTTC. It encodes CASSQDQPGLGQFF.

The sample holds one count of this clone. This rearrangement joins TRBV5-1 to TRBJ2-7; 7 bases line up with TRBD1. V lost 0 bases and J lost 4; bases outside the gene matches: 7. Germline V gene sequence: CDR1 SGHRS, CDR2 YFSETQ. The CDR3 totals 15 residues. DNA for the CDR3: TGCGCCAGCAGCTTGGGGACAGGATCGGGGTACGAGCAGTACTTC. As protein: CASSLGTGSGYEQYF.

CDR3 protein: CASSVVASGGYTDTQYF. CDR3 DNA sequence: TGTGCCAGCAGCGTAGTGGCTAGCGGGGGATACACAGATACGCAGTATTTT. The chain uses TRBV9 and TRBJ2-3, with 10 bases that match TRBD2. Germline assignment: CDR1 SGDLS and CDR2 YYNGEE. The CDR3 spans 17 residues. J was trimmed by 2 bases and V by 0 bases; bases with no gene match: 6.

The V call is TRBV7-9, the J call TRBJ2-7, with 10 bases lining up with TRBD2. V lost 5 bases to trimming and J lost 1 base; unmatched junction nucleotides: 8. Germline CDR1 and CDR2: SEHNR and FQNEAQ (reference sequence). This CDR3 contains 16 residues. The CDR3 DNA follows: TGTGCCAGCAGCCCCCCCCTAGCGGGAGTATCCTACGAGCAGTACTTC. It translates to CASSPPLAGVSYEQYF.

The chain carries TRBV18 and TRBJ2-3; a possible D gene is TRBD2 (6 bases). Germline V gene data show CDR1 as KGHSH and CDR2 as LQKENI. This CDR3 is 16 amino acids long. V was trimmed by 3 bases and J by 4 bases, leaving 17 bases between them. As DNA, the CDR3 is TGTGCCAGCTCACCTTTAGGGCTGCGGGAAGCAGATACGCAGTATTTT. The encoded protein is CASSPLGLREADTQYF.

The chain joins TRBV2 to TRBJ1-4; TRBD1 aligns across 9 bases. Germline V gene sequence: CDR1 SNHLY, CDR2 FYNNEI. The CDR3 totals 11 residues. Losses at the gene ends were 10 bases for V and 8 bases for J; bases not matched to a gene: 2. The CDR3 region has the DNA TGTGCCACCGGGACAGGGGAAAAACTGTTTTTT. This sequence encodes CATGTGEKLFF.